Listed below are T cell receptor beta chains from one sample, sequenced in a study of lymphopenia after photon versus proton radiotherapy. Generated by immunoSEQ multiplex PCR, the TCRdb table keeps only in-frame clones and is missing some. The sample lists some 4,700 clones; about 67% were seen once. The sample here was peripheral blood, taken from a patient treated with proton-based radiotherapy. Source of these receptors: a man older than 75 with esophageal cancer. Each CDR3 is given with its conserved first and last residue. The D gene is left open where the match is weak. Size is stated for part of the rows, as once, few or many counts, or as a class when the clone is expanded.

clone_size: NA
v_call: TRBV7-8
j_call: TRBJ1-6
d_call: TRBD1
cdr3_nt: TGTGCCAGCAGCTGGAGTAGGGACAGCAGTCAATATAATTCACCCCTCCACTTT
cdr3_aa: CASSWSRDSSQYNSPLHF

clone_size: few
v_call: TRBV4-2
j_call: TRBJ2-5
d_call: NA
cdr3_nt: TGTGCCAGCAGCCAAGGTGTGCAGCGGGACATGCGGGAGACCCAGTACTTC
cdr3_aa: CASSQGVQRDMRETQYF

clone_size: medium-sized
v_call: TRBV28
j_call: TRBJ1-4
d_call: NA
cdr3_nt: TGTGCCAGCAAACCTACCGGGGCAGTCGGATTCGGGGAAAAACTGTTTTTT
cdr3_aa: CASKPTGAVGFGEKLFF

clone_size: few
v_call: TRBV7-3
j_call: TRBJ2-1
d_call: TRBD2
cdr3_nt: TGTGCCAGCAGCTTAACCCCTTCACAGACTAGCGGGTTTTACAATGAGCAGTTCTTC
cdr3_aa: CASSLTPSQTSGFYNEQFF

clone_size: NA
v_call: TRBV2
j_call: TRBJ2-7
d_call: TRBD2
cdr3_nt: TGTGCCAGCCGGACTAGCGGTACCTACGAGCAGTACTTC
cdr3_aa: CASRTSGTYEQYF

clone_size: NA
v_call: TRBV7-8
j_call: TRBJ2-7
d_call: NA
cdr3_nt: TGTGCCAGCAGCTGGCCCGGTTTAGGGGCCTCCTACGAGCAGTACTTC
cdr3_aa: CASSWPGLGASYEQYF

clone_size: NA
v_call: TRBV19
j_call: TRBJ1-6
d_call: NA
cdr3_nt: TGTGCCAGTAGTATGCCCGTAACGACAGGTCATAATTCACCCCTCCACTTT
cdr3_aa: CASSMPVTTGHNSPLHF

clone_size: NA
v_call: TRBV7-2
j_call: TRBJ1-1
d_call: NA
cdr3_nt: TGTGCCAGCAGCTTAGTGTACAGGAACACTGAAGCTTTCTTT
cdr3_aa: CASSLVYRNTEAFF

clone_size: NA
v_call: TRBV5-1
j_call: TRBJ2-7
d_call: TRBD1
cdr3_nt: TGCGCCAGCAGCTACGGACAGGGGACGGCGGGTGATTACGAGCAGTACTTC
cdr3_aa: CASSYGQGTAGDYEQYF

clone_size: NA
v_call: TRBV7-3
j_call: TRBJ2-3
d_call: NA
cdr3_nt: TGTGCCAGCAGCGTAGCTTCAGATACGCAGTATTTT
cdr3_aa: CASSVASDTQYF

clone_size: few
v_call: TRBV15
j_call: TRBJ2-7
d_call: TRBD2
cdr3_nt: TGTGCCACCAGCAGAGATTCCCTAGCGGGAGAGTACCGCTACGAGCAGTACTTC
cdr3_aa: CATSRDSLAGEYRYEQYF

clone_size: NA
v_call: TRBV10-1
j_call: TRBJ2-3
d_call: NA
cdr3_nt: TGCGCCAGCAGTAGCCACGGTACGCAGTATTTT
cdr3_aa: CASSSHGTQYF

clone_size: NA
v_call: TRBV20-1
j_call: TRBJ2-1
d_call: NA
cdr3_nt: TGCAGTGCAAAGCAGGGAATTGAGCAGTTCTTC
cdr3_aa: CSAKQGIEQFF

clone_size: NA
v_call: TRBV4-3
j_call: TRBJ2-7
d_call: TRBD2
cdr3_nt: TGCGCCAGCAGCCAAGAAATCCTAGCGGGGGGCGACGAAAAATACTACGAGCAGTACTTC
cdr3_aa: CASSQEILAGGDEKYYEQYF

clone_size: NA
v_call: TRBV29-1
j_call: TRBJ1-2
d_call: TRBD1
cdr3_nt: TGCAGCGTCGACCGGGACAGCAACTATGGCTACACCTTC
cdr3_aa: CSVDRDSNYGYTF

clone_size: NA
v_call: TRBV19
j_call: TRBJ2-1
d_call: NA
cdr3_nt: TGTGCCAGTACCCAGTCCAGGGACATTAGCTCCTACAATGAGCAGTTCTTC
cdr3_aa: CASTQSRDISSYNEQFF

clone_size: NA
v_call: TRBV5-1
j_call: TRBJ2-3
d_call: NA
cdr3_nt: TGCGCCAGCAGCTTGACAGGGACTAGCACAGATACGCAGTATTTT
cdr3_aa: CASSLTGTSTDTQYF

clone_size: NA
v_call: TRBV12-5
j_call: TRBJ2-7
d_call: NA
cdr3_nt: TGTGCTAGTGGCATTCATTACGAGCAGTACTTC
cdr3_aa: CASGIHYEQYF

clone_size: NA
v_call: TRBV6-4
j_call: TRBJ2-1
d_call: TRBD1
cdr3_nt: TGTGCCAGCAGGCCGGGACAGGGGTCCAATGAGCAGTTCTTC
cdr3_aa: CASRPGQGSNEQFF

clone_size: NA
v_call: TRBV6-6
j_call: TRBJ1-5
d_call: NA
cdr3_nt: TGTGCCAGCAGCCTGGACAGTGGGCCTAATCAGCCCCAGCATTTT
cdr3_aa: CASSLDSGPNQPQHF

clone_size: NA
v_call: TRBV19
j_call: TRBJ2-7
d_call: NA
cdr3_nt: TGTGCCAGTAGTGGGGTGTCGCTGGGAGAGCAGTACTTC
cdr3_aa: CASSGVSLGEQYF

clone_size: once
v_call: TRBV6-5
j_call: TRBJ2-7
d_call: NA
cdr3_nt: TGTGCCAGCAGTGCGGACCGGGTCCCCTACGAGCAGTACTTC
cdr3_aa: CASSADRVPYEQYF

clone_size: NA
v_call: TRBV6-6
j_call: TRBJ2-7
d_call: TRBD1
cdr3_nt: TGTGCCAGCAGTTACTCGGGACAGTCCTACGAGCAGTACTTC
cdr3_aa: CASSYSGQSYEQYF

clone_size: large
v_call: TRBV28
j_call: TRBJ1-5
d_call: NA
cdr3_nt: TGTGCCAGCGACACTAGCAATCAGCCCCAGCATTTT
cdr3_aa: CASDTSNQPQHF

clone_size: NA
v_call: TRBV6-1
j_call: TRBJ2-6
d_call: TRBD1
cdr3_nt: TGTGCCAGCAGTGAAGTCGTCACGGGACAGGGGTTTACCGGGGCCAACGTCCTGACTTTC
cdr3_aa: CASSEVVTGQGFTGANVLTF

clone_size: NA
v_call: TRBV11-2
j_call: TRBJ2-4
d_call: NA
cdr3_nt: TGTGCCAGCAGCTCCCCGGGAAACATTCAGTACTTC
cdr3_aa: CASSSPGNIQYF

clone_size: few
v_call: TRBV7-9
j_call: TRBJ2-2
d_call: NA
cdr3_nt: TGTGCCAGCAGCTTAGTTGGCGGCCGTTGGGGCGGGGAGCTGTTTTTT
cdr3_aa: CASSLVGGRWGGELFF